This TCR beta chain was recorded in a study of cytomegalovirus exposure and HLA in healthy donors. Notes on the study in general: In a later analysis, compared with equally common non-associated chains, HLA-associated beta chains were more expanded. TCR beta V segments were, for the most part, productive about 87% or about 30% of the time in an earlier analysis.

Comment on this clone: The antigen is unknown.

In the PCR, 60 Vbeta and 13 Jbeta primers were used. TCRdb keeps only in-frame clones here, not all; method: immunoSEQ multiplex PCR. The sample lists about 120,000 clones, approximately 80% occurring once. Trimming took off 1 base at V and 0 bases at J, with 13 bases between the two ends. The germline gives CDR1 SGHTA, CDR2 FQGNSA. The CDR3 length is 17 residues. The receptor was isolated from a man younger than 45 in good health and CMV-seropositive. The sequenced sample consisted of PBMCs. The chain has TRBV7-2 and TRBJ2-1; D is possibly TRBD1 (5 bases). The CDR3 DNA reads as TGTGCCAGCAGCTTAGACGTGGACCAGGGCTCCTACAATGAGCAGTTCTTC. Its protein is CASSLDVDQGSYNEQFF.